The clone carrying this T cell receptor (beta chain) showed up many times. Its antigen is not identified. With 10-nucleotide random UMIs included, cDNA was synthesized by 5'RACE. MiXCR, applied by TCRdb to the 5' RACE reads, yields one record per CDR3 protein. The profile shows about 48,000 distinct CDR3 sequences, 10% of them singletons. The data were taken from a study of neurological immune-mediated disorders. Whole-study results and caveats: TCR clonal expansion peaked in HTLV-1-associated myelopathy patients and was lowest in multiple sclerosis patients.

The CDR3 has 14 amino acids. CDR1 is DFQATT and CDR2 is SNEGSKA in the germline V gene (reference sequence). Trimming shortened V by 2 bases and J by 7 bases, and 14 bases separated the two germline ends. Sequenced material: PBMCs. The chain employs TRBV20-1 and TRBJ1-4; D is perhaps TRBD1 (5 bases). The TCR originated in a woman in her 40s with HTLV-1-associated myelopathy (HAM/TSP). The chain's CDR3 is CSARQGDGGEKLFF. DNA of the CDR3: TGCAGTGCTAGACAAGGGGATGGGGGTGAAAAACTGTTTTTT.